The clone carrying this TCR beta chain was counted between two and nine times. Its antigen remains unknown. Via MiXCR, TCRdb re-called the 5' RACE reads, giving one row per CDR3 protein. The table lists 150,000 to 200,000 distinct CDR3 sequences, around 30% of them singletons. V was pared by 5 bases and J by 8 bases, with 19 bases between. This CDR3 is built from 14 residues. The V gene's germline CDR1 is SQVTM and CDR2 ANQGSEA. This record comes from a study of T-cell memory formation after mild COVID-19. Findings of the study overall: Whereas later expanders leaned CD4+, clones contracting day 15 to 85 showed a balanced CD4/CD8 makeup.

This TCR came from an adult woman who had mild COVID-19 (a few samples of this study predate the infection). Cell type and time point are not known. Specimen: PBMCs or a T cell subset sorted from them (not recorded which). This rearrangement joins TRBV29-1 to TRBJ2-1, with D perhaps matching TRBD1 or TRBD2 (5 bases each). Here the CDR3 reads CSVHRDPDGYEQFF. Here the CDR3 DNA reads TGCAGCGTTCACCGGGACCCGGATGGGTATGAGCAGTTCTTC.